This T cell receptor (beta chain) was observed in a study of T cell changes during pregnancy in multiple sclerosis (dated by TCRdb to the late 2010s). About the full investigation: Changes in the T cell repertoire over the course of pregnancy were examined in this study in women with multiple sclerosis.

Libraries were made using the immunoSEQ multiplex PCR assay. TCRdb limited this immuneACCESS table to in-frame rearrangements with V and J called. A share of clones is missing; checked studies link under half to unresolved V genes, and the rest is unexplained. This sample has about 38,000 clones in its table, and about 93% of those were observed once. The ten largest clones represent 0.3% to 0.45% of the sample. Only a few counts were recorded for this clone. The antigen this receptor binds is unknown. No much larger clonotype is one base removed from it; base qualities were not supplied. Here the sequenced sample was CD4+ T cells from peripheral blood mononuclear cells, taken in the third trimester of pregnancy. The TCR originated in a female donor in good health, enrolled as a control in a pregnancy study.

DNA sequence: TGTGCCAGCAGCTTGGGTAGTGCCAATCAGCCCCAGCATTTT. The encoded protein is CASSLGSANQPQHF. In this chain, TRBV5-6 is recombined with TRBJ1-5; too little of a D gene remains to name it. For CDR1 and CDR2, the germline V gene lists SGHDT and YYEEEE. Including cysteine and phenylalanine, the CDR3 has 14 amino acids. The DNA shown is the 42-base CDR3, in frame from base 1. V and J are truncated by 0 bases and 3 bases respectively, leaving an intervening sequence of 7 bases.